Presented here are 5 T cell receptor beta chains from one specimen sequenced in a study of T cells of healthy individuals. TCRdb analysed the 5' RACE reads with MiXCR anew, one entry per CDR3 protein. The sample shows approximately 50,000 distinct CDR3 sequences, approximately 15% of them seen only once. These receptors all stem from a human donor in good health.

This clonotype has a single count. The rearrangement uses TRBV12-3 or TRBV12-4 and TRBJ1-2; tentatively, D is TRBD1 (5 bases). This CDR3 has 16 amino acids. The germline V and J ends were trimmed by 6 bases and 8 bases, with 25 bases remaining between them. The CDR3 is CASSSISLGDRGGYTF. DNA of the CDR3: TGTGCCAGCAGCTCCATTTCTTTAGGGGACCGCGGAGGCTACACCTTC.

The J gene is TRBJ1-1, the V gene TRBV7-3; D is uncertain. The CDR3 runs to 17 residues. Germline CDR1 and CDR2: SGHTA and FQGTGA. V lost 5 bases and J lost 3, with 22 bases in between. CDR3 DNA sequence: TGTGCCAGCAGCCGGCTCGGGTTCTTAGTGGGGTACACTGAAGCTTTCTTT. Translation gives CASSRLGFLVGYTEAFF.

The chain uses TRBV30 and TRBJ2-5; D possibly corresponds to TRBD1 (5 bases). Between the trimmed V and J ends, which lost 1 base and 4 bases, there was a span of 16 bases. Germline CDR1 is GTSNPN and CDR2 is SVGIG (reference sequence). CDR3 length: 15 residues. CDR3 protein: CAWSAWRQQGETQYF. CDR3 coding DNA: TGTGCCTGGAGTGCCTGGAGACAGCAGGGAGAGACCCAGTACTTC.

CDR3 loop: CASSVGGRAADTQYF. CDR3 DNA sequence: TGTGCCAGCAGCGTAGGCGGGAGGGCTGCAGATACGCAGTATTTT. The rearrangement links TRBV9 to TRBJ2-3; 9 nucleotides line up with TRBD2. Germline-derived CDR1 and CDR2 are SGDLS and YYNGEE. The CDR3 loop spans 15 amino acids. With V trimmed by 0 bases and J by 4 bases, 3 bases remained unmatched.

This clonotype was detected once. The J gene is TRBJ2-5, the V gene TRBV6-5; 9 nucleotides agree with TRBD1. The trim removed 4 bases at V and 2 bases at J, leaving 5 bases unmatched. CDR1 and CDR2 (germline): MNHEY, SVGAGI. This CDR3 is built from 15 residues. The CDR3 spells CASSSTGGVQETQYF. CDR3 nucleotide sequence: TGTGCCAGCAGTTCAACAGGGGGCGTTCAAGAGACCCAGTACTTC.